This is a list of T cell receptor beta chains from one sample in a study of control samples from healthy donors and cancer patients. Here immunoSEQ multiplex PCR was the method, and the copy in TCRdb shows in-frame clones only, minus some. The sample yields about 150,000 clones, more than 90% seen once. The sample taken for sequencing was blood. The receptors were gathered from a middle-aged woman in good health. CDR3s include the opening cysteine and the closing phenylalanine or tryptophan. The D gene is left open where the match is weak. Some rows mark clone size as missing; the rest say once, few, many or name a class of expanded clone.

V: TRBV5-4; J: TRBJ2-7; D: -; size: -; DNA: TGTGCCAGCAGCGGGCCCTACGAGCAGTACTTC; CDR3: CASSGPYEQYF
V: TRBV11-2; J: TRBJ2-5; D: -; size: -; DNA: TGTGCCAGCAGCTTAGCCTCTTCAGGGGGGATGTTCGTGGTGGAGACCCAGTACTTC; CDR3: CASSLASSGGMFVVETQYF
V: TRBV6-6; J: TRBJ1-2; D: TRBD1; size: -; DNA: TGTGCCAGCAGGGGACAGGCAATCTATGGCTACACCTTC; CDR3: CASRGQAIYGYTF
V: TRBV4-2; J: TRBJ2-5; D: TRBD2; size: -; DNA: TGTGCCAGCAGCCTAGAGCGGGGGGGCTTGGAGACCCAGTACTTC; CDR3: CASSLERGGLETQYF
V: TRBV12-3/TRBV12-4; J: TRBJ2-1; D: -; size: -; DNA: TGTGCCAGCAGTTTAGGGGCGGGGTTCGAGCAGTTCTTC; CDR3: CASSLGAGFEQFF
V: TRBV27; J: TRBJ1-2; D: -; size: -; DNA: TGTGCCAGCAAACCGGGACCGAGCTTCCCCTTTACCTATGGCTACACCTTC; CDR3: CASKPGPSFPFTYGYTF
V: TRBV2; J: TRBJ1-2; D: -; size: -; DNA: TGTGCCAGTCAGACAGGCCAGGGGTCTGGCTATGGCTACACCTTC; CDR3: CASQTGQGSGYGYTF
V: TRBV6-1; J: TRBJ1-3; D: -; size: few; DNA: TGTGCCAGCAGTGAAGCGCGGGGGGGAGGTGGAAACACCATATATTTT; CDR3: CASSEARGGGGNTIYF
V: TRBV4-1; J: TRBJ1-1; D: TRBD1; size: -; DNA: TGCGCCACCAGACAGGGGCTGAACACTGAAGCTTTCTTT; CDR3: CATRQGLNTEAFF
V: TRBV5-1; J: TRBJ2-7; D: -; size: -; DNA: TGCGCCAGCAGCTTTACCACGGACAAACGTTACGAGCAGTACTTC; CDR3: CASSFTTDKRYEQYF
V: TRBV5-1; J: TRBJ2-5; D: -; size: -; DNA: TGCGCCAGCAGCTTCAGGGGGGAAGAGACCCAGTACTTC; CDR3: CASSFRGEETQYF
V: TRBV2; J: TRBJ1-2; D: -; size: -; DNA: TGTGCCAGCAGTACCGGGGGTGGACAACCTAACTATGGCTACACCTTC; CDR3: CASSTGGGQPNYGYTF
V: TRBV7-9; J: TRBJ1-5; D: -; size: -; DNA: TGTGCCAGCAGTCCCCGTGAGGAGGGGGTTCAGCCCCAGCATTTT; CDR3: CASSPREEGVQPQHF
V: TRBV5-1; J: TRBJ1-2; D: -; size: -; DNA: TGCGCCAGCAGCCCAACGGACACCGTACTTTCTAACTATGGCTACACCTTC; CDR3: CASSPTDTVLSNYGYTF
V: TRBV7-2; J: TRBJ2-5; D: -; size: -; DNA: TGTGCCAGCAGCTTACAGGGGCAAGAGACCCAGTACTTC; CDR3: CASSLQGQETQYF
V: TRBV5-8; J: TRBJ1-5; D: TRBD1; size: few; DNA: TGTGCCAGCAGCTCCGGACAGGGGTATAGCAATCAGCCCCAGCATTTT; CDR3: CASSSGQGYSNQPQHF
V: TRBV6-5; J: TRBJ1-1; D: -; size: few; DNA: TGTGCCAGCAGGTACACGGCGAACACTGAAGCTTTCTTT; CDR3: CASRYTANTEAFF
V: TRBV19; J: TRBJ2-2; D: -; size: -; DNA: TGTGCCAGTAACTTTGGGACGGACACCGGGGAGCTGTTTTTT; CDR3: CASNFGTDTGELFF
V: TRBV6-5; J: TRBJ1-1; D: -; size: -; DNA: TGTGCCAGCAGGGTGAACACTGAAGCTTTCTTT; CDR3: CASRVNTEAFF
V: TRBV3-1/TRBV3-2; J: TRBJ1-2; D: TRBD1; size: -; DNA: TGTGCCAGCAGCCAAGAGGGACAGAGCGCTGGCTACACCTTC; CDR3: CASSQEGQSAGYTF
V: TRBV11-2; J: TRBJ1-3; D: -; size: -; DNA: TGTGCCAGCAGCTTGAATACCGGAAACACCATATATTTT; CDR3: CASSLNTGNTIYF
V: TRBV18; J: TRBJ2-7; D: -; size: -; DNA: TGTGCCAGCTCACCACCGACAACCGTCTACGAGCAGTACTTC; CDR3: CASSPPTTVYEQYF
V: TRBV7-2; J: TRBJ2-1; D: TRBD2; size: -; DNA: TGTGCCAGCAGCTTAGGGCTAGCGGGGGATGAGCAGTTCTTC; CDR3: CASSLGLAGDEQFF
V: TRBV6-6; J: TRBJ2-1; D: TRBD2; size: -; DNA: TGTGCCACGTCCCTGAAGGCTAGCGGGGGGAATGAGCAGTTCTTC; CDR3: CATSLKASGGNEQFF
V: TRBV2; J: TRBJ1-5; D: -; size: -; DNA: TGTGCCAGCACCGAGGGGAGAACCGGCGGGCCCCAGCATTTT; CDR3: CASTEGRTGGPQHF
V: TRBV20-1; J: TRBJ1-1; D: -; size: -; DNA: TGCAGTGCTAAAGACCGTGCTGAAGCTTTCTTT; CDR3: CSAKDRAEAFF
V: TRBV3-1/TRBV3-2; J: TRBJ1-1; D: -; size: -; DNA: TGTGCCAGCAGCCCCAGAAGGCCCACTGAAGCTTTCTTT; CDR3: CASSPRRPTEAFF
V: TRBV7-8; J: TRBJ1-1; D: -; size: -; DNA: TGTGCCAGCAGCTTAGCCACCCCAGGGATATCGCCTGAAGCTTTCTTT; CDR3: CASSLATPGISPEAFF
V: TRBV11-2; J: TRBJ2-5; D: TRBD1; size: -; DNA: TGTGCCAGCGGACAGGGGAACCAAGAGACCCAGTACTTC; CDR3: CASGQGNQETQYF